This entry features one T cell receptor (beta chain) sequence. This entry comes from a study of preoperative IRX-2 immunotherapy in early breast cancer. Germline V gene data show CDR1 as SQVTM and CDR2 as ANQGSEA. This CDR3 spans 15 amino acids. V was pared by 5 bases and J by 3 bases, with 10 bases of the junction left unmatched. Clones were read by immunoSEQ multiplex PCR, and TCRdb kept only the in-frame ones, dropping some. The sample lists around 3,000 clones; around 75% were seen once. Specified treatment: preoperative locoregional IRX-2 cytokine immunotherapy. Patients received preoperative, locoregional IRX-2 cytokine immunotherapy in a phase Ib study.

The J gene is TRBJ2-1, the V gene TRBV29-1, with 7 bases identical to TRBD1. Sequenced here: tumor tissue, sampled after IRX-2 immunotherapy. The source is a human donor with breast cancer. The CDR3 DNA follows: TGCAGCGTTAAAACGGACAGGTCCAACTACAATGAGCAGTTCTTC. It encodes CSVKTDRSNYNEQFF.